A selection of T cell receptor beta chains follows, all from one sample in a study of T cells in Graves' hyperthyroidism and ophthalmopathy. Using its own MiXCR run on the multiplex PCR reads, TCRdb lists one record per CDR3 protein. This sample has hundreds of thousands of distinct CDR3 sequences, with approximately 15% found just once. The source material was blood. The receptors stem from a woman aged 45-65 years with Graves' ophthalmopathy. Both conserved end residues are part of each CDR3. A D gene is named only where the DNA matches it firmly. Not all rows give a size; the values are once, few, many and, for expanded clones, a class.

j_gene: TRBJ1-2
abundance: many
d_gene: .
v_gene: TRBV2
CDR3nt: TGTGCCAGCAGTGAAGGGCCCAGGTTTGGCTACACCTTC
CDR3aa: CASSEGPRFGYTF

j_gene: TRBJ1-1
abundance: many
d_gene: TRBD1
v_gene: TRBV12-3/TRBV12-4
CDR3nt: TGTGCCAGCAGTCCAAAGACAGGGAGGAGGAACACTGAAGCTTTCTTT
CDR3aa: CASSPKTGRRNTEAFF

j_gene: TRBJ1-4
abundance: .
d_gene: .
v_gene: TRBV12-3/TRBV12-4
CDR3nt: TGTGCCAGCAGTTTAATGAGACGGAGTGAAAAACTGTTTTTT
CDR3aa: CASSLMRRSEKLFF

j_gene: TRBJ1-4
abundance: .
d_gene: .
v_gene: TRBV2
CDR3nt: TGTGCCAGCAGATTACCTTCAGGAGCCAGAAATGAAAAACTGTTTTTT
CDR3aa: CASRLPSGARNEKLFF

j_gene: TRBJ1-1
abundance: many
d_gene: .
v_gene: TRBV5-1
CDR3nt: TGCGCCAGCAGCCCGGAGGGGTGGGGCCTGAACACTGAAGCTTTCTTT
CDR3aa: CASSPEGWGLNTEAFF

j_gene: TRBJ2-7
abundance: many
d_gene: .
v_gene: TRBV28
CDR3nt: TGTGCCAGCAGCCGGCGGTCCTACGAGCAGTACTTC
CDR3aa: CASSRRSYEQYF

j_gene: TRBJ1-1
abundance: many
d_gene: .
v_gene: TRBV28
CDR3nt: TGTGCCAGCAGTTCAGGCGGACGAAAGACGAACACTGAAGCTTTCTTT
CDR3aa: CASSSGGRKTNTEAFF

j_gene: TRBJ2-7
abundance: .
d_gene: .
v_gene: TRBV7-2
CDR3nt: TGTGCCAGCAGCACAACATTCTACGAGCAGTACTTC
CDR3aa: CASSTTFYEQYF

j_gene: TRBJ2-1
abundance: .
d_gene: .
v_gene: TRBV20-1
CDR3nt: TGCAGTGCTGTGCGGACAGTTTCTGAGCAGTTCTTC
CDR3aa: CSAVRTVSEQFF

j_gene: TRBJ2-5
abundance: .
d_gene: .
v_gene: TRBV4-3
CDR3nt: TGCGTCAGCAGCCAAGACGGGGGCGCCGAGACCCAGTACTTC
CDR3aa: CVSSQDGGAETQYF

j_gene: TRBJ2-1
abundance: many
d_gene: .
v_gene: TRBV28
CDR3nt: TGTGCCAGCAGCGACGGGCAACCGAAAAATGAGCAGTTCTTC
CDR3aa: CASSDGQPKNEQFF

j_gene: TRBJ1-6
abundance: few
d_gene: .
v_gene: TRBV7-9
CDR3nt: TGTGCCAGCAGCTTCGCTCAGGGGAGGAATTCACCCCTCCACTTT
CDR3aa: CASSFAQGRNSPLHF

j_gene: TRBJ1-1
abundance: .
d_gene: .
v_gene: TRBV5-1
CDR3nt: TGCGCCAGCAGCCCTATAGGGGAGGGAAACACTGAAGCTTTCTTT
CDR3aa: CASSPIGEGNTEAFF

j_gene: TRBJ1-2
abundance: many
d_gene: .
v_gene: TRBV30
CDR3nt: TGTGCCTGGAGTCACTATGGCTACACCTTC
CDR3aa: CAWSHYGYTF

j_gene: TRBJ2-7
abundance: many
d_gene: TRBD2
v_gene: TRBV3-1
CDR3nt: TGTGCCAGCAGCCATTTAGCGGGCTCCTACGAGCAGTACTTC
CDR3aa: CASSHLAGSYEQYF

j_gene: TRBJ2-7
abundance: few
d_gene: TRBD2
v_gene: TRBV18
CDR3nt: TGTGCCAGCCCACCACGGTTAGCGGGAGGGCCCTACGAGCAGTACTTC
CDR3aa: CASPPRLAGGPYEQYF

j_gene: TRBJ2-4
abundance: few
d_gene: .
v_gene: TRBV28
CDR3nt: TGTGCCAGCAGAACCCCTTCGGGGTCCAAGTACTTC
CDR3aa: CASRTPSGSKYF

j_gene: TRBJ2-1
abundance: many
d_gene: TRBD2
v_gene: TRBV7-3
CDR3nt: TGTGCCAGCAGCTTAACTGGCGGGAGGGCCGATGAGCAGTTCTTC
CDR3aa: CASSLTGGRADEQFF

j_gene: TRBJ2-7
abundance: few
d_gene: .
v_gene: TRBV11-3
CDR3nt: TGTGCCAGCAGCTTGGGAGGAAGCACCCACGAGCAGTACTTC
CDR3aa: CASSLGGSTHEQYF

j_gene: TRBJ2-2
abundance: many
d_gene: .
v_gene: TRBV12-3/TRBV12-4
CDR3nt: TGTGCCAGCCGCCAGAGGGGGACTTTGAACACCGGGGAGCTGTTTTTT
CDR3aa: CASRQRGTLNTGELFF

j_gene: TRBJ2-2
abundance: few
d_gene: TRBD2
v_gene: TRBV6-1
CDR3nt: TGTGCCAGCAGTTATATTCGGGGACTAGCGAACACCGGGGAGCTGTTTTTT
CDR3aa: CASSYIRGLANTGELFF

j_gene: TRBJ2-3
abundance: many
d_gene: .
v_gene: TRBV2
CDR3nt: TGTGCCAGCAGTGACGTGGGCCGTCTCAACACAGATACGCAGTATTTT
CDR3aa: CASSDVGRLNTDTQYF

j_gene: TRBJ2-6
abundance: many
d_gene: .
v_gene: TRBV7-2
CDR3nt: TGTGCCAGCACCGGTTCCGGGGCGGCCAACGTCCTGACTTTC
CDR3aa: CASTGSGAANVLTF

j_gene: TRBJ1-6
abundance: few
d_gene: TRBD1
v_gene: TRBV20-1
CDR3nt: TGCAGTGCTAGATTTGTTGGGACAGGGGCATCACCCCTCCACTTT
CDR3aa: CSARFVGTGASPLHF

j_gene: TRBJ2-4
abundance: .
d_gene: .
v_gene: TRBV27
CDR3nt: TGTGCCAGCAGTTTCGGGCGGGTGGGCAAAAACATTCAGTACTTC
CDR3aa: CASSFGRVGKNIQYF

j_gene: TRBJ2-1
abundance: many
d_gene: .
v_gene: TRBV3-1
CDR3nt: TGTGCCAGCAGCCAAGATAGTACTCGCTACAATGAGCAGTTCTTC
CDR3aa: CASSQDSTRYNEQFF

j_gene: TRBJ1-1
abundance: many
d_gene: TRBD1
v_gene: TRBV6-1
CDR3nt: TGTGCCAGCAGGCCCCATCTGGACAGGATAACTGAAGCTTTCTTT
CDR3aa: CASRPHLDRITEAFF

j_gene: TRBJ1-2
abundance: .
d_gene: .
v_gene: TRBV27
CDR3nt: TGTGCCAGCAGTTTTAACGCAAACTATGGCTACACCTTC
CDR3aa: CASSFNANYGYTF

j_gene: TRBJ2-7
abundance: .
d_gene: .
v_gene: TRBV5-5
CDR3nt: TGTGCCAGCAGCTTGGTGTCTCTTCGTGGAGACGAGCAGTACTTC
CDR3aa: CASSLVSLRGDEQYF

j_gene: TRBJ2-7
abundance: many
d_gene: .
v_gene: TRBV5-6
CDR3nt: TGTGCCAGCAGCATAACGGGACGAGACTACGAGCAGTACTTC
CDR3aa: CASSITGRDYEQYF

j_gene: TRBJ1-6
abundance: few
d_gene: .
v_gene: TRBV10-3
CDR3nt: TGTGCCATCAGTAAAAATACTAATTCACCCCTCCACTTT
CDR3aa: CAISKNTNSPLHF

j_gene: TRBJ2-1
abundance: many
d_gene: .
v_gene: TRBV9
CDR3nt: TGTGCCAGCAGCGTAGTTTCGGGACACTACAATGAGCAGTTCTTC
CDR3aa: CASSVVSGHYNEQFF

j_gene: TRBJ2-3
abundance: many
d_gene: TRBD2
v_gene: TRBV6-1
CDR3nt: TGTGCCAGCAGTTCACTAGCGGGAGGCACAGATACGCAGTATTTT
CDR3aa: CASSSLAGGTDTQYF

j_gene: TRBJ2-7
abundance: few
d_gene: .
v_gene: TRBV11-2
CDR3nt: TGTGCCAGCAGCTTAGAACAGTATACCTCCTACGAGCAGTACTTC
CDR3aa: CASSLEQYTSYEQYF

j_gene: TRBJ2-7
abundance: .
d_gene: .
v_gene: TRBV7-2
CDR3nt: TGTGCCAGCAGCTTAGGGCGGGTCTACTACGAGCAGTACTTC
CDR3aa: CASSLGRVYYEQYF

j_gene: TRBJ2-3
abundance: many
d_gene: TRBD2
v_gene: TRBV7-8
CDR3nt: TGTGCCAGCAGCCCCGCCGGGCGGCAAGGGAGGGCAGATACGCAGTATTTT
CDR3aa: CASSPAGRQGRADTQYF